The present T cell receptor beta chain was sequenced within a study of blood T cell repertoires in COVID-19. The germline V gene has CDR1 SGHAT and CDR2 FQNNGV. This CDR3 region has 18 residues. V was clipped by 5 bases and J by 2 bases; unmatched bases: 13. In the authors' methods: The assay estimated nucleated cells by amplifying reference gene primers. Libraries were prepared by immunoSEQ multiplex PCR; TCRdb keeps only in-frame clonotypes and omits some of them. That table gives V, J and clone size, and the DNA gave D and trimming. This sample has roughly 160,000 clones, with about 83% found just once. This clone was observed once.

The sample comprised peripheral blood. This clonotype was obtained from a woman in her sixties or seventies who had recovered from COVID-19. The chain uses TRBV11-2 and TRBJ2-1, with TRBD2 identical over 9 bases. As DNA, the CDR3 is TGTGCCAGCAGCAACCGAGGAGGTAGCGGGAGCCCCTACAATGAGCAGTTCTTC. The encoded protein is CASSNRGGSGSPYNEQFF.